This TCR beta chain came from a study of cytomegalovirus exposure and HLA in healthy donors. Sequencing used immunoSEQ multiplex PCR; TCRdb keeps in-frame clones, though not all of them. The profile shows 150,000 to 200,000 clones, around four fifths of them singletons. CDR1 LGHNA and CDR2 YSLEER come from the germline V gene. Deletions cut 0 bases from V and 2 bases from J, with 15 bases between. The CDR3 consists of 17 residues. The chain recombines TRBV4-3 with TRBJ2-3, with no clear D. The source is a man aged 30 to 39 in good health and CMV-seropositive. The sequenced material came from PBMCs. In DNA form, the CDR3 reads TGCGCCAGCAGCCAAGAGTACCGGGTCTTCTCCACAGATACGCAGTATTTT. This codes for CASSQEYRVFSTDTQYF.